The clone carrying this TCR beta chain was seen repeatedly, ten times or more. The antigen is not known. These data originate in a study of T-cell reconstitution after alpha-beta-depleted transplantation in children. Points from the study as a whole: Several hundred graft clones that had expanded were reportedly the source of alpha-beta T cells about two months after transplant. The study traced high day-60 TCRbeta diversity in some patients to surviving recipient T cells and thymic progenitors. T-cell counts and diversity were attributed mostly to newly produced T cells one year after transplant.

The authors prepared the TCRbeta library with unique molecular identifiers. TCRdb ran MiXCR on the PCR reads and lists one entry per CDR3 protein. The sample has hundreds of thousands of distinct CDR3 sequences, roughly 25% seen once. The V and J ends lost 5 bases and 4 bases, in that order; junction bases with no gene match: 6. This CDR3 spans 15 amino acids. The germline V gene encodes CDR1 SGHVS and CDR2 FNYEAQ. The receptor was derived from a female patient aged 2 to 10 who had a stem cell transplant for congenital amegakaryocytic thrombocytopenia, so the T cells may come from the graft donor. The sample here was PBMCs, mostly from graft donor cells, taken 360 days after TCRalphabeta/CD19-depleted stem cell transplant. The chain uses TRBV7-6 and TRBJ2-1, with 9 positions matching TRBD1. The chain's CDR3 is CASSPGQGPYNEQFF. CDR3 sequence (DNA): TGTGCCAGCAGCCCGGGACAGGGACCTTACAATGAGCAGTTCTTC.